This TCR beta chain was retrieved from a study of tumor-infiltrating lymphocytes in localized non-small cell lung cancer. Study-level information: Several tumor histologies, both smoking statuses, and some post-neoadjuvant chemotherapy samples were included.

About this clone: Antigen: not known.

The CDR3 is 16 residues long. V lost 2 bases, J lost 3 bases, and 6 bases stayed unmatched. Per the germline V gene, CDR1 is SGHNT and CDR2 is YYREEE (reference sequence). Method: immunoSEQ multiplex PCR; TCRdb's copy keeps in-frame clones and lacks some. Found here are roughly 11,000 clones, 84% of them singletons; the top ten hold around 7.9%. Study-level results: No T-cell fraction difference was seen between IM1 and IM2 tumors. Different pieces of the same tissue were used for each assay. Tumor T-cell fraction from TCR sequencing was not associated with recurrence-free survival (p = 0.61).

The specimen sequenced was lung tumor tissue. The chain links TRBV5-4 to TRBJ2-7; 12 bases agree with TRBD1. This clonotype originated in a human donor with non-small cell lung cancer. CDR3 protein: CASSLPGTGGYYEQYF. The CDR3 coding sequence is TGTGCCAGCAGCTTACCCGGGACAGGGGGCTACTACGAGCAGTACTTC. The full variable domain, rest sourced from reference TRBV5-4 and TRBJ2-7, is ETGVTQSPTHLIKTRGQQVTLRCSSQSGHNTVSWYQQALGQGPQFIFQYYREEENGRGNFPPRFSGLQFPNYSSELNVNALELDDSALYLCASSLPGTGGYYEQYFGPGTRLTVT.